These T cell receptor beta chains were read from a single sample in a study of OX40 agonist ivuxolimab in advanced cancers. Profiled with immunoSEQ multiplex PCR; TCRdb holds only in-frame clones, not every one. There are about 46,000 clones in the sample; approximately 91% occur only once, and about 10% lies in the top ten. Here the sequenced sample was CD4+ or CD8+ T cells sorted from blood, taken in a trial of the OX40 agonist ivuxolimab. The receptors come from an adult with an advanced solid tumor such as melanoma, head and neck, liver or kidney cancer. Each CDR3 is given with its conserved first and last residue. The D gene is left open where the match is weak. Where a row states a size, it is once, few, many or the class of an expanded clone; other rows omit it.

cdr3_length,d_call,clone_size,j_call,v_call,cdr3_nt,cdr3_aa
16,.,once,TRBJ1-1,TRBV4-1,TGCGCCAGCAGCCAAGAGGCAGGGGTATTTAACACTGAAGCTTTCTTT,CASSQEAGVFNTEAFF
14,.,.,TRBJ1-2,TRBV28,TGTGCCAGCAGGAGAGGACAGCTTAACTATGGCTACACCTTC,CASRRGQLNYGYTF
11,.,few,TRBJ1-2,TRBV29-1,TGCAGCGTGATCGGTCTCTATGGCTACACCTTC,CSVIGLYGYTF
12,.,.,TRBJ2-2,TRBV6-6,TGTGCCAGCAGTTTAGGAACCGGGGAGCTGTTTTTT,CASSLGTGELFF
15,TRBD2,.,TRBJ2-1,TRBV2,TGTGCCAGCAGTTCCGGGACTAACTCCTACAATGAGCAGTTCTTC,CASSSGTNSYNEQFF
14,TRBD1,.,TRBJ1-2,TRBV4-1,TGCGCCAGCAGCCAACCGGGACAGAACTATGGCTACACCTTC,CASSQPGQNYGYTF
13,.,.,TRBJ1-1,TRBV5-8,TGTGCCAGCAGCCAATACCCGGGCACTGAAGCTTTCTTT,CASSQYPGTEAFF
17,TRBD2,.,TRBJ2-3,TRBV9,TGTGCCAGCAGCGAGGGACTAGCGGGGGATCTCACAGATACGCAGTATTTT,CASSEGLAGDLTDTQYF
14,.,few,TRBJ1-1,TRBV27,TGTGCCAGCAGTTTATACAGGGCGTCCACTGAAGCTTTCTTT,CASSLYRASTEAFF
13,.,once,TRBJ1-4,TRBV6-6,TGTGCCAGCAATGGGGTTTGGAGTGAAAAACTGTTTTTT,CASNGVWSEKLFF
16,.,once,TRBJ1-5,TRBV6-1,TGTGCCAGCAGTGATCCACGGTTTACGAGCAATCAGCCCCAGCATTTT,CASSDPRFTSNQPQHF
16,TRBD1,.,TRBJ1-5,TRBV28,TGTGCCAGCAGTTTGCCGGACAGGGGCGGGGATCAGCCCCAGCATTTT,CASSLPDRGGDQPQHF
15,TRBD2,once,TRBJ2-1,TRBV30,TGTGCCTGTGTAGCGGGGGGGCCATCCTACAATGAGCAGTTCTTC,CACVAGGPSYNEQFF
14,.,once,TRBJ1-5,TRBV28,TGTGCCAGCAGTTCCGGGACCGGCAATCAGCCCCAGCATTTT,CASSSGTGNQPQHF
15,TRBD1,.,TRBJ1-6,TRBV28,TGTGCCAGCAGGGCTGGGACAGGGGTGAATTCACCCCTCCACTTT,CASRAGTGVNSPLHF
13,.,.,TRBJ2-1,TRBV5-6,TGTGCCAGCAGCTTTGGCCAGTACAATGAGCAGTTCTTC,CASSFGQYNEQFF
14,TRBD2,few,TRBJ2-5,TRBV2,TGTGCCAGCAAACCACTAGCGGACCAAGAGACCCAGTACTTC,CASKPLADQETQYF
15,.,.,TRBJ1-1,TRBV7-6,TGTGCCAGCAGCTTAAACTCCCTCCTGAACACTGAAGCTTTCTTT,CASSLNSLLNTEAFF
19,TRBD2,.,TRBJ2-2,TRBV4-1,TGCGCCAGCAGCCAACTTTTAATAGGGGCAGCGGGGGGCACCGGGGAGCTGTTTTTT,CASSQLLIGAAGGTGELFF
14,.,.,TRBJ1-2,TRBV19,TGTGCCAGTAGCGTAGGAGTCAACAGGGATGGCTACACCTTC,CASSVGVNRDGYTF
16,TRBD1,.,TRBJ1-1,TRBV4-1,TGCGCCAGCAGCCACTCAACCGGGACAGCTAACACTGAAGCTTTCTTT,CASSHSTGTANTEAFF
15,.,.,TRBJ1-3,TRBV15,TGTGCCACCAGCAGATTGGACAGCTCTGGAAACACCATATATTTT,CATSRLDSSGNTIYF
13,TRBD1,.,TRBJ2-2,TRBV5-4,TGTGCCAGCAGCCCAGGGGGCCCCGGGGAGCTGTTTTTT,CASSPGGPGELFF
17,TRBD1,.,TRBJ1-6,TRBV4-3,TGCGCCAGCAGCCAAGAGTGGCGGGGACAGAGAAATTCACCCCTCCACTTT,CASSQEWRGQRNSPLHF
17,.,.,TRBJ1-2,TRBV7-9,TGTGCCAGCAGCCCATTACCGGGAGTAACCTTAAACTATGGCTACACCTTC,CASSPLPGVTLNYGYTF
15,.,once,TRBJ1-2,TRBV27,TGTGCCAGCAGTCCCCAAGGTGGGGTGGGCTATGGCTACACCTTC,CASSPQGGVGYGYTF
14,.,.,TRBJ1-2,TRBV10-1,TGCGCCAGCAGTACAGGGCCATTAGGCTATGGCTACACCTTC,CASSTGPLGYGYTF
13,TRBD2,.,TRBJ2-1,TRBV9,TGTGCCAGCAGCCCCTCCGGGACTAGTGAGCAGTTCTTC,CASSPSGTSEQFF
14,.,.,TRBJ2-7,TRBV6-5,TGTGCCAGCAGTTATGGGCAGGGCGTCTACGAGCAGTACTTC,CASSYGQGVYEQYF
14,TRBD1,.,TRBJ2-7,TRBV5-6,TGTGCCAGCAGCTTGGGGACAGGCACCTACGAGCAGTACTTC,CASSLGTGTYEQYF
15,.,.,TRBJ2-5,TRBV10-3,TGTGCCATTGGTCAGGGATCCTTCCTACAAGAGACCCAGTACTTC,CAIGQGSFLQETQYF
16,.,.,TRBJ2-1,TRBV27,TGTGCCAGCAGTTTAGGGATAGCTGGCTCCTACAATGAGCAGTTCTTC,CASSLGIAGSYNEQFF
13,.,.,TRBJ2-5,TRBV4-1,TGCGCCAGCAGCCAATGGGTAGAAGAGACCCAGTACTTC,CASSQWVEETQYF
14,TRBD2,.,TRBJ2-3,TRBV5-1,TGCGCCAGCGAGGCGGGAGGGGGCACAGATACGCAGTATTTT,CASEAGGGTDTQYF
13,.,.,TRBJ2-7,TRBV9,TGTGCCAGCAGCGGGACGCGTTCCTACGAGCAGTACTTC,CASSGTRSYEQYF